Shown below are 21 T cell receptor beta chains from a single sample sequenced in a study of cytomegalovirus exposure and HLA in healthy donors. TCRdb keeps only in-frame clones here, not all; method: immunoSEQ multiplex PCR. This table has about 240,000 clones, around 85% appearing once. Material for sequencing was PBMCs. The source of these receptors is a woman in her thirties in good health and CMV-seropositive.

The J gene is TRBJ1-3, the V gene TRBV27; D is ambiguous. V was clipped by 6 bases and J by 3 bases, with 18 bases between them. From germline, CDR1 is MNHEY and CDR2 SMNVEV (reference sequence). The CDR3 covers 16 residues. The CDR3 sequence is CASSRRSGSGGNTIYF. In nucleotides, the CDR3 is TGTGCCAGCAGCCGTCGGTCAGGTTCTGGTGGAAACACCATATATTTT.

This clone turned up a few times. This rearrangement joins TRBV30 to TRBJ1-2; D call uncertain. V was cut by 2 bases and J by 3 bases, with 10 bases left in between. Looked up from germline, CDR1 is GTSNPN and CDR2 is SVGIG (reference sequence). This CDR3 comprises 13 residues. The CDR3 sequence: CAWSPGIYYGYTF. Written as DNA, the CDR3 is TGTGCCTGGAGTCCCGGGATCTACTATGGCTACACCTTC.

V and J are TRBV9 and TRBJ2-7; tentatively, D is TRBD1 (5 bases). The CDR3 covers 14 residues. V lost 0 bases, J lost 5 bases, and 12 bases lay in between. Looked up from germline, CDR1 is SGDLS and CDR2 is YYNGEE. The CDR3 sequence: CASSVDDSPDEQYF. The CDR3 DNA follows: TGTGCCAGCAGCGTAGACGACAGTCCGGACGAGCAGTACTTC.

In its sample, this clone was seen a few times. The chain uses TRBV6-5 and TRBJ2-7, with 10 bases lining up with TRBD2. The V gene end was trimmed by 1 base and the J gene end by 3 bases; junction bases not matched to a gene: 6. Per the germline V gene, CDR1 is MNHEY and CDR2 is SVGAGI. This CDR3 spans 16 amino acids. The CDR3 region has the DNA TGTGCCAGCAGTTACTACCCGCGGACTAGCGGCTACGAGCAGTACTTC. Its translation: CASSYYPRTSGYEQYF.

V is TRBV9 and J is TRBJ1-2; TRBD1 might be the D (5 bases). Germline CDR1 SGDLS, CDR2 YYNGEE. Trimming took 0 bases from V and 1 from J, leaving 16 bases between them. The CDR3 loop spans 17 amino acids. For the CDR3, the DNA is TGTGCCAGCAGCGTAGAGTGGGGAGGGGCTCTTAACTATGGCTACACCTTC. This translates into CASSVEWGGALNYGYTF.

The rearrangement links TRBV5-1 to TRBJ1-3, with TRBD1 matching 8 bases. The germline gives CDR1 SGHRS, CDR2 YFSETQ. The CDR3 is 16 amino acids. J was trimmed by 3 bases and V by 0 bases; bases with no gene match: 5. In DNA, the CDR3 is TGCGCCAGCAGCTTGGTGCAGGGGGCATATGGAAACACCATATATTTT. Protein: CASSLVQGAYGNTIYF.

This clone was seen only a few times. The chain combines TRBV19 with TRBJ2-1; 9 nucleotides match TRBD2. The germline CDR1 and CDR2 sequences are LNHDA and SQIVND (reference sequence). Germline trimming cut 3 bases from V and 5 bases from J; bases unmatched to any gene: 8. The CDR3 has 16 amino acids. The CDR3 loop is CASSIPHAGGNNEQFF. For the CDR3, the DNA is TGTGCCAGTAGTATCCCCCATGCGGGAGGGAACAATGAGCAGTTCTTC. Supplemented by reference TRBV19 and TRBJ2-1, the full variable domain reads DGGITQSPKYLFRKEGQNVTLSCEQNLNHDAMYWYRQDPGQGLRLIYYSQIVNDFQKGDIAEGYSVSREKKESFPLTVTSAQKNPTAFYLCASSIPHAGGNNEQFFGPGTRLTVL.

V usage is TRBV4-2 and J usage is TRBJ2-2, with a tentative D call TRBD2 (6 bases). Trimming removed 1 base from V and 1 base from J, with 10 bases in between. In germline, CDR1 is LGHNA, CDR2 YNFKEQ. This CDR3 is built from 16 residues. In DNA form, the CDR3 reads TGTGCCAGCAGCCAAGGAAGGCGGGAGAACACCGGGGAGCTGTTTTTT. It codes for CASSQGRRENTGELFF.

V usage is TRBV5-8 and J usage is TRBJ2-2; 7 nucleotides align to TRBD1. The V gene's germline CDR1 is SGHTS and CDR2 YDEGEE. Losses at the gene ends were 5 bases for V and 3 bases for J; bases not matched to a gene: 13. CDR3 length: 17 residues. The CDR3 loop reads CASRNPQGVWDTGELFF. In nucleotides, the CDR3 is TGTGCCAGCAGGAACCCCCAGGGGGTCTGGGACACCGGGGAGCTGTTTTTT. Full variable domain (remainder filled in from reference TRBV5-8 and TRBJ2-2): EAGVTQSPTHLIKTRGQQATLRCSPISGHTSVYWYQQALGLGLQFLLWYDEGEERNRGNFPPRFSGRQFPNYSSELNVNALELEDSALYLCASRNPQGVWDTGELFFGEGSRLTVL.

The rearrangement uses TRBV7-9 and TRBJ2-1; D remains ambiguous. V was clipped by 1 base and J by 13 bases, with 8 bases between them. The CDR3 loop spans 11 amino acids. Germline loops: CDR1 SEHNR, CDR2 FQNEAQ (reference sequence). The CDR3 protein is CASSLGISQFF. CDR3 coding DNA: TGTGCCAGCAGCTTAGGCATTAGCCAGTTCTTC.

The V and J genes are TRBV4-1 and TRBJ2-5; 9 positions agree with TRBD2. V trimming: 1 base; J trimming: 5 bases; junction bases outside the gene matches: 11. Per germline, CDR1 MGHRA and CDR2 YSYEKL. The CDR3 length is 17 residues. CDR3 region: CASSQASSVAGVETQYF. The CDR3 DNA reads TGCGCCAGCAGCCAAGCCTCGTCTGTAGCGGGAGTGGAGACCCAGTACTTC.

In this sample, this clone turned up once. The chain uses TRBV7-2 and TRBJ2-3; 12 positions match TRBD2. CDR1 and CDR2 from the germline V gene are SGHTA and FQGNSA. V shed 3 bases, J shed 6 bases, and the junction held 10 bases outside the gene matches. CDR3 length equals 17 residues. The CDR3 region has the DNA TGTGCCAGCAGCTTGAGACTAGCGGGAGCGTCTATTGATACGCAGTATTTT. This sequence encodes CASSLRLAGASIDTQYF.

J is TRBJ2-1 and V is TRBV9; 7 bases fit TRBD2. The CDR3 is made up of 13 amino acids. Germline V gene sequence: CDR1 SGDLS, CDR2 YYNGEE. V was clipped by 4 bases and J by 9 bases; unmatched bases: 7. The CDR3 nucleotides read TGTGCCAGCAGCATAGGACTAGTCGGTGAGCAGTTCTTC. Protein sequence: CASSIGLVGEQFF.

This chain joins TRBV7-3 and TRBJ1-5, with D hard to call. The CDR3 contains 13 residues. V was trimmed by 1 base and J by 7 bases, leaving 8 bases between them. The germline V gene encodes CDR1 SGHTA and CDR2 FQGTGA. This chain's CDR3 is CASSLSAGQPQHF. CDR3 DNA sequence: TGTGCCAGCAGCTTAAGTGCGGGGCAGCCCCAGCATTTT.

The CDR3 nucleotides are TGTGCCAGCAACCGTAGCCCAGGCCAGGGGACCCAGTACTTC. Translated: CASNRSPGQGTQYF. V gene TRBV6-5 combines with J gene TRBJ2-5; TRBD1 is a possible D gene (5 bases). Trimming shortened V by 7 bases and J by 7 bases, and 19 bases separated the two germline ends. The CDR3 extends over 14 amino acids. Germline assignment: CDR1 MNHEY and CDR2 SVGAGI.

This clone was observed a handful of times. The chain recombines TRBV7-6 with TRBJ2-7, with 8 bases fitting TRBD2. The germline V gene has CDR1 SGHVS and CDR2 FNYEAQ. This CDR3 contains 14 residues. V trimming: 4 bases; J trimming: 3 bases; junction bases outside the gene matches: 5. The CDR3 reads CASSSGLAHYEQYF. In nucleotides, the CDR3 is TGTGCCAGCAGCTCCGGACTAGCTCACTACGAGCAGTACTTC.

The chain links TRBV2 to TRBJ2-3, with TRBD2 matching 8 bases. Unmatched junction bases numbered 12, after V lost 6 bases and J lost 4 bases. CDR3 length: 16 residues. Germline V CDR1 and CDR2: SNHLY, FYNNEI. The DNA of the CDR3 is TGTGCCAGCAGCGCACAGGCGGGAGGTGGCGCAGATACGCAGTATTTT. Translating gives CASSAQAGGGADTQYF.

This chain links TRBV29-1 with TRBJ2-3; D might be TRBD2 (5 bases). The CDR3 is made up of 15 amino acids. Germline CDR1 SQVTM, CDR2 ANQGSEA. V shed 6 bases and J shed 2 bases, with 18 bases lying between them. This chain's CDR3 is CSVVRTGRFTDTQYF. The DNA for the CDR3 is TGCAGCGTAGTACGGACTGGACGATTCACAGATACGCAGTATTTT.

V gene TRBV27 combines with J gene TRBJ2-7, with TRBD1 matching 7 bases. This CDR3 region has 14 residues. With V trimmed by 2 bases and J by 5 bases, 6 bases remained unmatched. Germline V gene data show CDR1 as MNHEY and CDR2 as SMNVEV (reference sequence). The CDR3, as DNA: TGTGCCAGCAGTTTAACAGGGGTGCTGCACGAGCAGTACTTC. Translated, it gives CASSLTGVLHEQYF.

The V gene is TRBV19, the J gene TRBJ2-3; D possibly corresponds to TRBD2 (6 bases). V was shortened by 5 bases and J by 0 bases, with 15 bases between the two germline ends. Germline values: CDR1 LNHDA, CDR2 SQIVND (reference sequence). The CDR3 loop spans 16 amino acids. The CDR3 loop reads CASSGGLYPSTDTQYF. The DNA of the CDR3 is TGTGCCAGTAGTGGGGGACTTTATCCTAGCACAGATACGCAGTATTTT.

The V gene is TRBV29-1, the J gene TRBJ2-2, with D possibly TRBD2 on 5 matching bases. From germline, CDR1 is SQVTM and CDR2 ANQGSEA. This CDR3 comprises 14 residues. The CDR3 sequence is CGASWGVRTGELFF. CDR3 DNA sequence: TGCGGAGCTTCGTGGGGAGTTAGGACCGGGGAGCTGTTTTTT.